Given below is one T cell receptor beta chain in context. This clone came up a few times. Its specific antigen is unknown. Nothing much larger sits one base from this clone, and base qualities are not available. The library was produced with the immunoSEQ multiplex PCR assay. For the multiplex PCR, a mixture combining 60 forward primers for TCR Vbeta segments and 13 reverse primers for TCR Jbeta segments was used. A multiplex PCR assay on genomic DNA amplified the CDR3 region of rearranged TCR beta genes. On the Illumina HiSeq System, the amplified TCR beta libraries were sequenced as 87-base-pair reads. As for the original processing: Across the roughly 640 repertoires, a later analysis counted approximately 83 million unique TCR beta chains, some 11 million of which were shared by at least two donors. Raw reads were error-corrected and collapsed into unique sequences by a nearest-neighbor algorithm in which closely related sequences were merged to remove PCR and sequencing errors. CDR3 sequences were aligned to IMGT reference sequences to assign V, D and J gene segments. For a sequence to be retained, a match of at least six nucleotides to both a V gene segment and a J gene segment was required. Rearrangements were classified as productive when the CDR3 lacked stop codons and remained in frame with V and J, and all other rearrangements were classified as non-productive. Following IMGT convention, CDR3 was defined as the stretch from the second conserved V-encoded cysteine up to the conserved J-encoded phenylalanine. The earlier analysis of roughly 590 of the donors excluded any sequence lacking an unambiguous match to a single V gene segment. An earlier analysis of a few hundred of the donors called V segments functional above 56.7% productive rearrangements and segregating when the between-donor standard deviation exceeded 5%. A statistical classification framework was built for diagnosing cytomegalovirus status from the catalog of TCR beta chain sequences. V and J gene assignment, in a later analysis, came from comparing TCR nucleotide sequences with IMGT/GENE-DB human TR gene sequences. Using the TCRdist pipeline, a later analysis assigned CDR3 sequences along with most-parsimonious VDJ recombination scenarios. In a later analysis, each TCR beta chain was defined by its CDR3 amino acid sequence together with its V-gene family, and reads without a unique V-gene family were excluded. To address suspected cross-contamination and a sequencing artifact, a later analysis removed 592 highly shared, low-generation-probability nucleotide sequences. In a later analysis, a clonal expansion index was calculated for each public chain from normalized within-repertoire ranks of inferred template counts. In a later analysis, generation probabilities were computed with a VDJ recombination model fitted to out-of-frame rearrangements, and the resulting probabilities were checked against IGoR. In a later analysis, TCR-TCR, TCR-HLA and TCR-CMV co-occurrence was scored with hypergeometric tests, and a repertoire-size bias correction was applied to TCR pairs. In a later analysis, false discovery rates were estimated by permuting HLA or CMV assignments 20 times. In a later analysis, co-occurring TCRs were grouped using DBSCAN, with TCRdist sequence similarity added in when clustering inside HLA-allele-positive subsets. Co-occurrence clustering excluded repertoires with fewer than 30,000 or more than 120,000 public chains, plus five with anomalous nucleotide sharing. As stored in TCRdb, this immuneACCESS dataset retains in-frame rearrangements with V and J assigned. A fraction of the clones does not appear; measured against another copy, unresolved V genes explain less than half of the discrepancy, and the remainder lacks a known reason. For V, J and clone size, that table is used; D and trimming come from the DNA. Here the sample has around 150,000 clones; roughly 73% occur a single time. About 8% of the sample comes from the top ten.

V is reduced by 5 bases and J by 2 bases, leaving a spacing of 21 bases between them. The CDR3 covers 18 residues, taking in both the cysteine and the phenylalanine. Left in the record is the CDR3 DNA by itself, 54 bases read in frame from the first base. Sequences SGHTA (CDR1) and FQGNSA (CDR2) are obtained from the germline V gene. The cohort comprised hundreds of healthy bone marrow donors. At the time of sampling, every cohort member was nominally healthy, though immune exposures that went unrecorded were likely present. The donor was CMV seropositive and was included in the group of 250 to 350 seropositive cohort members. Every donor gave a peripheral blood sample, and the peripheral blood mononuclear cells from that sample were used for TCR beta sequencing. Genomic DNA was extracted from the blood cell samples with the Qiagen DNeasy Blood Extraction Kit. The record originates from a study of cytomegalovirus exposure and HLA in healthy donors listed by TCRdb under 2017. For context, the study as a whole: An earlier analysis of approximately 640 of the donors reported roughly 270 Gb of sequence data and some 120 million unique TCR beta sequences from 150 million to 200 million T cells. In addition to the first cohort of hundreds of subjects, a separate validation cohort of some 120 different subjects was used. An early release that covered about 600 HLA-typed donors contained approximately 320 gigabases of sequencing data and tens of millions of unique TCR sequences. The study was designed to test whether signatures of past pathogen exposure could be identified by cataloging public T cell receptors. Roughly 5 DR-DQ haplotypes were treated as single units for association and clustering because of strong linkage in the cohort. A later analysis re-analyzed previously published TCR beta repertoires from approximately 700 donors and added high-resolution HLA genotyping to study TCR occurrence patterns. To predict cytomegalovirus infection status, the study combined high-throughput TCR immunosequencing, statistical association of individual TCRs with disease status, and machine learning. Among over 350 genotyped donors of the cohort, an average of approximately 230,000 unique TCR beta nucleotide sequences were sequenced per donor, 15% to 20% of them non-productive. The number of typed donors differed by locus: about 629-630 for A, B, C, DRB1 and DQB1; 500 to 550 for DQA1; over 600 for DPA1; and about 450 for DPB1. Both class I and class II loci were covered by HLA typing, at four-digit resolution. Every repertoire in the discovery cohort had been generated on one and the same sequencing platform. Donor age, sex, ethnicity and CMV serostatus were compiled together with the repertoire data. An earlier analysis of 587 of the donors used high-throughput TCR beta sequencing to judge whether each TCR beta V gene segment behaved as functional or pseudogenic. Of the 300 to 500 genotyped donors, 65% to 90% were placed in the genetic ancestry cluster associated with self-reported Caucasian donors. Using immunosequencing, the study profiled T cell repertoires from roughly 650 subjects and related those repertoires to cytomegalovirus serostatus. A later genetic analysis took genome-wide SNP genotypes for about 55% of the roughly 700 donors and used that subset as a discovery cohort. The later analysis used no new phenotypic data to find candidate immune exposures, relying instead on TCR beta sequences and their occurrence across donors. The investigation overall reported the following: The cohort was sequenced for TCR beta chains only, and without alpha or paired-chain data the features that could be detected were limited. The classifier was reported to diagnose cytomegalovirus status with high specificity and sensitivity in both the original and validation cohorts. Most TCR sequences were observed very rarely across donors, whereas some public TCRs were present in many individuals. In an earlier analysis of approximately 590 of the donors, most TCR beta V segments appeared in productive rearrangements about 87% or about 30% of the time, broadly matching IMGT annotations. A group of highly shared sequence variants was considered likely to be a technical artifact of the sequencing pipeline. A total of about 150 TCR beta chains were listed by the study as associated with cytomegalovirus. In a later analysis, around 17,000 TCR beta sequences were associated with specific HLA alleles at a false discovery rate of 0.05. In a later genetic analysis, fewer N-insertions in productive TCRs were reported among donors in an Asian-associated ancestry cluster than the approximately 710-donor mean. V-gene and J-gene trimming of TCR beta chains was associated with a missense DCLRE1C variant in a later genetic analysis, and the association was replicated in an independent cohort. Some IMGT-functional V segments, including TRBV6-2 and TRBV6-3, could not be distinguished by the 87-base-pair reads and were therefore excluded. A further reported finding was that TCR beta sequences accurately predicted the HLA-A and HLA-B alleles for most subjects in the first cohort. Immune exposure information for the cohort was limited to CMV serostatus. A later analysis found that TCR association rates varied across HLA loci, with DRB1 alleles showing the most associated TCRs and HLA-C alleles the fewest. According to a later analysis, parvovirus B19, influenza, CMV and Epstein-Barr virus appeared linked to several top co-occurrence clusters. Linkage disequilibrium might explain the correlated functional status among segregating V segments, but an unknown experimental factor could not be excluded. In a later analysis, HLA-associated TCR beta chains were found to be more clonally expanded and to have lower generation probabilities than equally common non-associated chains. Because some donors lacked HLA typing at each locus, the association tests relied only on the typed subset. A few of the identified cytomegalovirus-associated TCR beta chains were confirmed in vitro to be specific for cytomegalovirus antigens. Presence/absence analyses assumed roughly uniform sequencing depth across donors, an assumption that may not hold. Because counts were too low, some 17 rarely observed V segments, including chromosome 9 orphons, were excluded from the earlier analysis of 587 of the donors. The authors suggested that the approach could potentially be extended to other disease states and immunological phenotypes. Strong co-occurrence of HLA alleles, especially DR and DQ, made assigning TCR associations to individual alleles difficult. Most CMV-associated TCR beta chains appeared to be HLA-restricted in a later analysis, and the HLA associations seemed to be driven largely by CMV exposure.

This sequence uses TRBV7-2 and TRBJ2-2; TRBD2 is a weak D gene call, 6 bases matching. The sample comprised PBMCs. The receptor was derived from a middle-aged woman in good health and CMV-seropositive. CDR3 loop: CASSLNLARFRNTGELFF. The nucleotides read TGTGCCAGCAGCCTAAACCTAGCGCGTTTTAGAAACACCGGGGAGCTGTTTTTT.